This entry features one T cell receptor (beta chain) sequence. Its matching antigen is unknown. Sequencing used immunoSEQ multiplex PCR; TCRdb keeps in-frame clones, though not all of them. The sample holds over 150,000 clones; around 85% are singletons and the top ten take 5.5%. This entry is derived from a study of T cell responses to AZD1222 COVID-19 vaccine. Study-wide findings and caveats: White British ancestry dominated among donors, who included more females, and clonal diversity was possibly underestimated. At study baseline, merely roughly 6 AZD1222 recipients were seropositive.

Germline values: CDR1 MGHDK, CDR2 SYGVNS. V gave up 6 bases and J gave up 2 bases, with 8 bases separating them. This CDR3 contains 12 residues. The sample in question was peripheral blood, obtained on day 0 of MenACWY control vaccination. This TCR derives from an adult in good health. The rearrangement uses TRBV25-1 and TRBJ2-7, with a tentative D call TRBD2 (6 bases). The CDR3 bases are TGTGCCAGCAGGGGGGGAGCCTACGAGCAGTACTTC. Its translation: CASRGGAYEQYF.